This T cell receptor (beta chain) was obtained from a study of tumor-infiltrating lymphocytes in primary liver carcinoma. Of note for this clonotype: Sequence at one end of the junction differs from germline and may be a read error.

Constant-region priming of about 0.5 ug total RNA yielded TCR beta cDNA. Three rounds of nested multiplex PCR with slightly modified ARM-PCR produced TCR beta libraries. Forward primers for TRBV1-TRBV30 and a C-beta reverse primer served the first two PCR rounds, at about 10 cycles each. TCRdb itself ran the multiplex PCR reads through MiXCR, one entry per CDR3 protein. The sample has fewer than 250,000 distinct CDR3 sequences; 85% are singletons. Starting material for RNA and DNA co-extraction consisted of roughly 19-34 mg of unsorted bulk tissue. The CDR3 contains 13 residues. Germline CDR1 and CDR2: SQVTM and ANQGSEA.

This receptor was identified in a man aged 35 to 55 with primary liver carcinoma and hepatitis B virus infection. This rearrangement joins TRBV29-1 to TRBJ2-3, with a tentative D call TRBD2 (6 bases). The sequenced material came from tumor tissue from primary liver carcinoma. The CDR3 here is CSIGGTHTDTQYF. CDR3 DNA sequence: TGCAGCATTGGGGGGACCCACACAGATACACAGTATTTT.